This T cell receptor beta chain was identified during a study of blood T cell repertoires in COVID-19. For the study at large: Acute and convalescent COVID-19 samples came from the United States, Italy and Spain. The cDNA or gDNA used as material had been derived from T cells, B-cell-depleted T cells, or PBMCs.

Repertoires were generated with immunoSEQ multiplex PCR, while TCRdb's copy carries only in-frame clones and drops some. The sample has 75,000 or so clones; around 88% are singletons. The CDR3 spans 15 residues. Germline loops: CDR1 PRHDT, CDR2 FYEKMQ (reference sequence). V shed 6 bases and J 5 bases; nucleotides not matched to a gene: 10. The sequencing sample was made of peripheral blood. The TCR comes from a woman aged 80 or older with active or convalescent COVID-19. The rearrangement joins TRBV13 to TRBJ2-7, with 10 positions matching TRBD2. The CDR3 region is CASRLGSGRSDEQYF. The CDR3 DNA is TGTGCCAGCAGACTAGGTAGCGGGAGGTCGGACGAGCAGTACTTC.